This TCR beta chain was identified in a study of blood T cells in healthy people across ages. This clonotype was recorded a few times. Next came a second PCR, run for about 6 to 11 cycles, which used a sample-barcoded 5' primer along with a J-beta primer mix. TCRdb reanalysed the 5' RACE reads using MiXCR and keeps one entry per CDR3 protein. The repertoire holds about 830,000 distinct CDR3 sequences, with around 68% as singletons. The sample consisted of blood. This clonotype was obtained from a man aged 25 to 40 in good health.

CDR3 loop: CASRDRQGLADTQYF. The CDR3, as DNA: TGTGCCAGCAGGGATCGACAGGGGTTAGCAGATACGCAGTATTTT. The V call is TRBV6-2 or TRBV6-3, the J call TRBJ2-3; 8 nucleotides align to TRBD1. The CDR3 extends over 15 amino acids. V lost 6 bases and J lost 4; bases outside the gene matches: 9. CDR1 MNHEY and CDR2 SVGEGT come from the germline V gene.